This T cell receptor (beta chain) was observed in a study of cytomegalovirus exposure and HLA in healthy donors. Overall study: Genotyping showed 81% of 398 donors falling in the Caucasian-associated ancestry cluster.

Regarding this clone: Its cognate antigen is unknown.

Researchers ran the PCR with 60 Vbeta and 13 Jbeta primers. Data came from immunoSEQ multiplex PCR; TCRdb stores just in-frame clones and leaves some out. The sample lists 65,000 to 95,000 clones; under 80% were seen once. Findings and limits, study-wide: 87-base-pair reads could not separate some V segments, including TRBV6-2 and TRBV6-3.

Between the trimmed V and J ends, which lost 2 bases and 3 bases, there was a span of 19 bases. The CDR3 covers 17 residues. The germline CDR1 and CDR2 sequences are SSHAT and FNYEAQ (reference sequence). The material sequenced was PBMCs. This TCR was recovered from a male donor in good health and CMV-seropositive. The chain links TRBV7-7 to TRBJ2-5; a weak D match, TRBD2 (5 bases). CDR3 in amino acids: CASSLYGSGSPKETQYF. Here the CDR3 DNA reads TGTGCCAGCAGCTTATATGGCAGCGGCTCGCCGAAAGAGACCCAGTACTTC.